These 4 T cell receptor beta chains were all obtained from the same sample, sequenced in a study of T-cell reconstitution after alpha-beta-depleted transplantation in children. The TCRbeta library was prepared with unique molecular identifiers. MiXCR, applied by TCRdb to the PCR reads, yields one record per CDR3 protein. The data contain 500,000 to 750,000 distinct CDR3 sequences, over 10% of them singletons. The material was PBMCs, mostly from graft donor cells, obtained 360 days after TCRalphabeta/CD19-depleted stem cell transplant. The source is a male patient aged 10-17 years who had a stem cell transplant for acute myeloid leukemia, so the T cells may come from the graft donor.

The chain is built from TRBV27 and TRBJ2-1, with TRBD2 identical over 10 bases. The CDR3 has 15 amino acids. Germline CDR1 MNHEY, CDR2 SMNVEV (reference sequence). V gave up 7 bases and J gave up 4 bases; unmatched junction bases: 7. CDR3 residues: CASTLLTSGYNEQFF. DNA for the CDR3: TGTGCCAGCACCTTACTGACTAGCGGGTACAATGAGCAGTTCTTC.

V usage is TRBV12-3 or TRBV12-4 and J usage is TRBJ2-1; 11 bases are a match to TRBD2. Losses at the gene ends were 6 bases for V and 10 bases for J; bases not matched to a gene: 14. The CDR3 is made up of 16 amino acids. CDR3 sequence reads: CASSPGKGSGRAEQFF. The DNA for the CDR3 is TGTGCCAGCAGCCCTGGGAAAGGTAGCGGGAGGGCCGAGCAGTTCTTC.

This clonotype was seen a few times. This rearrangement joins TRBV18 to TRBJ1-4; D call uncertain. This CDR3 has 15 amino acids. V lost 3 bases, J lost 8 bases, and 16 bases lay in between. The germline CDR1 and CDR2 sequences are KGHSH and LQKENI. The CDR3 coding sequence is TGTGCCAGCTCACCTGTAGAGATGATGAGGGAAAAACTGTTTTTT. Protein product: CASSPVEMMREKLFF.

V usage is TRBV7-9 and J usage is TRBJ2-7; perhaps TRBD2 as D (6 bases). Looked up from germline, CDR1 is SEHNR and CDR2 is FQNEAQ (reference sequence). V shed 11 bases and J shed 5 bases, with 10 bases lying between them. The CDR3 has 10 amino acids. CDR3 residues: CASGGNEQYF. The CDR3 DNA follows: TGTGCCTCCGGGGGTAACGAGCAGTACTTC.